The clone carrying this T cell receptor (beta chain) occurred a few times. Profiling relied on immunoSEQ multiplex PCR, and the TCRdb table lists in-frame clones only, not all of them. In the table there are some 260,000 clones, about 87% of which are singletons. The entry originates in a study of blood T cell repertoires in COVID-19. V lost 0 bases, J lost 2 bases, and 5 bases stayed unmatched. The CDR3 length is 17 residues. This chain joins TRBV23-1 and TRBJ2-2; 8 bases are shared with TRBD1. TRBV23-1 is placed among ORFs of uncertain function. Sequencing used peripheral blood. This TCR was sampled from a woman in her 70s with COVID-19, enrolled during active disease. CDR3 region: CASSQSQGAFNTGELFF. The CDR3 coding sequence is TGCGCCAGCAGTCAATCCCAGGGGGCCTTTAACACCGGGGAGCTGTTTTTT.